This T cell receptor (beta chain) stems from a study of shared clonotypes between healthy human individuals. For the study at large: Aged between 18 and 49, the donors were a couple of women and three men. Per donor, CD8 memory used one plate, CD8 naive used two, CD4 memory used three and CD4 naive used three. General observations from the study: Shared across several donors were around 5% of the naive CD4 clonotypes.

Sequencing was performed with immunoSEQ multiplex PCR; in TCRdb, only in-frame clones are kept and a portion is missing. The sample includes around 2.5 million clones, over 85% of them seen just once. The germline gives CDR1 MGHRA, CDR2 YSYEKL. J gave up 3 bases and V 2 bases, and 11 bases lay outside the gene matches. CDR3 length equals 17 residues. Details on this clone: As yet, its antigen is unknown.

The sequencing sample was made of naive CD4+ T cells from PBMCs. Subset noted: CD45RA+ positively selected. V usage is TRBV4-1 and J usage is TRBJ2-3; 7 bases match TRBD2. The receptor was isolated from a young man in good health. Some clones in this sample may be carry-over from other donors' samples. CDR3 amino acids: CASSQIATGLTTDTQYF. The CDR3 DNA reads as TGCGCCAGCAGCCAAATCGCGACGGGACTAACTACAGATACGCAGTATTTT.